The TCR beta chain under discussion was sequenced for a study of beta chain features in type 1 diabetes. A single heparinised draw of around 110 mL on average was taken per donor. Points from the study as a whole: TCRB CDR3s from Type 1 diabetes patients were moderately but significantly shorter in all four CD4+ subsets.

What was sequenced were expressed TCRB transcripts, since all of the isolated RNA had been reverse transcribed. The repertoire was sequenced with immunoSEQ multiplex PCR; TCRdb's copy has only in-frame clones and lacks some. The data contain over 700,000 clones, around a sixth of them seen just once; the ten biggest clones take up 0.02% to 0.025%. As regards this clone: Its antigen is currently unknown.

The material sequenced was naive CD4+ T cells from blood. This clonotype originated in a woman under 30 in good health.

This chain's CDR3 is CASSRTSAKNIQYF. In nucleotides, the CDR3 is TGTGCCAGCAGCCGCACGTCGGCCAAAAACATTCAGTACTTC. The gene calls are TRBV5-6 and TRBJ2-4; D is unresolved. The CDR3 sequence is 14 residues long. Germline CDR1 and CDR2: SGHDT and YYEEEE. Trimming removed 4 bases from V and 1 base from J, with 9 bases in between.